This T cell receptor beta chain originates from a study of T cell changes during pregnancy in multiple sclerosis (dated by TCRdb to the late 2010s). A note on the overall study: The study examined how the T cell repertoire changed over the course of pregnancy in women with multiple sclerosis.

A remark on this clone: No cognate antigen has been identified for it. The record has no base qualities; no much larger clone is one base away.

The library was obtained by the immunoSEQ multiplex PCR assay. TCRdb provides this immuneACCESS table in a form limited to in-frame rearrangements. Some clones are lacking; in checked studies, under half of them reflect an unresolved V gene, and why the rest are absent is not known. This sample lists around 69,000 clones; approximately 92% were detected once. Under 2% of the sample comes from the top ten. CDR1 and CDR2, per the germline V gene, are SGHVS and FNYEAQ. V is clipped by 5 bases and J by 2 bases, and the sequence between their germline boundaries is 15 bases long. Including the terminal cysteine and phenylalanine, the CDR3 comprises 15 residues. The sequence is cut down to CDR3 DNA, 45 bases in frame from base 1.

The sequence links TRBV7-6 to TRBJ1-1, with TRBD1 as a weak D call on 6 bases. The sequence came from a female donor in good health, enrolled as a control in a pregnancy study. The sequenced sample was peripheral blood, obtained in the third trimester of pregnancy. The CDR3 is CASSPAGTPNTEAFF. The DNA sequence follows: TGTGCCAGCAGCCCAGCCGGGACACCTAACACTGAAGCTTTCTTT.